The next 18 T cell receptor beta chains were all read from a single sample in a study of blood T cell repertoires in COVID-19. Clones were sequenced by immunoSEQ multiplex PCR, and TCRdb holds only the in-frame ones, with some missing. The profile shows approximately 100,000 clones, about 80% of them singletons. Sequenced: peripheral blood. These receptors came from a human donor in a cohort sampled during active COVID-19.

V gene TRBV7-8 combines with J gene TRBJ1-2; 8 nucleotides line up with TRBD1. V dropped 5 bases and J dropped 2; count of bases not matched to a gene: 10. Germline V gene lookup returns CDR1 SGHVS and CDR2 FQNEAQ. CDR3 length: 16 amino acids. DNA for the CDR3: TGTGCCAGCAGCCCCAGGACAGGGCGGGGGAACTATGGCTACACCTTC. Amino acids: CASSPRTGRGNYGYTF.

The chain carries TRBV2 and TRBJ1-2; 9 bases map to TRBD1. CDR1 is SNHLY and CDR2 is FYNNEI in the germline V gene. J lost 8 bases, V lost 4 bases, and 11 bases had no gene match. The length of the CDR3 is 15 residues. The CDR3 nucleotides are TGTGCCAGCAGTGTTGTCGGACAGGGGCCCGGAGGCTACACCTTC. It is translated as CASSVVGQGPGGYTF.

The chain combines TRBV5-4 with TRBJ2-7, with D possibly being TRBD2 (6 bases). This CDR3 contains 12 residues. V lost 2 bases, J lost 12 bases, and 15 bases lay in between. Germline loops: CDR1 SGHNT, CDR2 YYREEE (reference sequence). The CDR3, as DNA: TGTGCCAGCAGCTTTGGCGGGGCAAGATCGTACTTC. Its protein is CASSFGGARSYF.

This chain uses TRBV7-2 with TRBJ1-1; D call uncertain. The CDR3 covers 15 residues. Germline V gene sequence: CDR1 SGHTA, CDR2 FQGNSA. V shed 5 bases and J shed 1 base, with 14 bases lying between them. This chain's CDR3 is CASSPSPSRNTEAFF. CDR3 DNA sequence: TGTGCCAGCAGCCCTTCACCCTCCAGGAACACTGAAGCTTTCTTT.

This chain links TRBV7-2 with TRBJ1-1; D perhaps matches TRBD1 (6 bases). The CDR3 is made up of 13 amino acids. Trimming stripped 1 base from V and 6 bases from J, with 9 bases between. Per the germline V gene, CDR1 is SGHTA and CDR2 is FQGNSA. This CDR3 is CASSLGAGAEAFF. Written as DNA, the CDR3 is TGTGCCAGCAGCTTAGGAGCAGGGGCTGAAGCTTTCTTT.

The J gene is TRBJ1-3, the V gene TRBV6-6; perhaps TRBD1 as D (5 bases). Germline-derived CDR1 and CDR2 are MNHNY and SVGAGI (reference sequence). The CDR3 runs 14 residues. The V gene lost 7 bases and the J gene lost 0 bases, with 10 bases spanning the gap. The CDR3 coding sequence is TGTGCCAGCACCGCGGGGGTCTCTGGAAACACCATATATTTT. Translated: CASTAGVSGNTIYF.

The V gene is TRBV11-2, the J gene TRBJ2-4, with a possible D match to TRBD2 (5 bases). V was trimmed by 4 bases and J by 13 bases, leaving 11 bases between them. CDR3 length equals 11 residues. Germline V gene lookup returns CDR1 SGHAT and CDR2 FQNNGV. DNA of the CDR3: TGTGCCAGCAGCTCTCAGAGGGCCCAGTACTTC. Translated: CASSSQRAQYF.

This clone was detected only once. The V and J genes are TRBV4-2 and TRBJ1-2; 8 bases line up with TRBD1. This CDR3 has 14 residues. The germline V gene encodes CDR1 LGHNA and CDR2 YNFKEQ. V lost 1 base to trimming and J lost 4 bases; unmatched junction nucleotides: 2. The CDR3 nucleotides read TGTGCCAGCAGCCAAGGACAGGGGAGCTATGGCTACACCTTC. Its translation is CASSQGQGSYGYTF.

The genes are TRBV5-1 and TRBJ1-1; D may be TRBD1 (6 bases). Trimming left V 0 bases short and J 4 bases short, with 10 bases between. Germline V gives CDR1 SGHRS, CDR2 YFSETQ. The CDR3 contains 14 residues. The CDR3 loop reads CASSLEGERTEAFF. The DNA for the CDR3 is TGCGCCAGCAGCTTGGAGGGGGAGCGCACTGAAGCTTTCTTT.

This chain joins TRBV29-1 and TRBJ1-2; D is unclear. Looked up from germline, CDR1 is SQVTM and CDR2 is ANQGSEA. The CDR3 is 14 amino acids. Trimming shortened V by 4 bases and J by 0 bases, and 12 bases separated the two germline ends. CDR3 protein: CSVAPRITNYGYTF. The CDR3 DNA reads TGCAGCGTTGCCCCCAGGATCACTAACTATGGCTACACCTTC.

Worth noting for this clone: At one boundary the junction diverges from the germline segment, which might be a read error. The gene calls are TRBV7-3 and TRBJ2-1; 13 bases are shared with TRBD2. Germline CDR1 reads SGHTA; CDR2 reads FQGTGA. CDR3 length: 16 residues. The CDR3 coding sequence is TGTGCCAGCAGCGTAACCGGGACTAGCGGGGCAGATGAGCAGTTCTTC. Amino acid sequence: CASSVTGTSGADEQFF.

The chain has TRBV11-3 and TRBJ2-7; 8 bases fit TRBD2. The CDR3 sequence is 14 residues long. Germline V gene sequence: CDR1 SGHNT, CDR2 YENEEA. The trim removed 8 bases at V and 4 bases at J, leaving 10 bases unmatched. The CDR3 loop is CASRPGGAGYEQYF. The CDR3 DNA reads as TGTGCCAGCCGACCCGGGGGGGCCGGGTACGAGCAGTACTTC.

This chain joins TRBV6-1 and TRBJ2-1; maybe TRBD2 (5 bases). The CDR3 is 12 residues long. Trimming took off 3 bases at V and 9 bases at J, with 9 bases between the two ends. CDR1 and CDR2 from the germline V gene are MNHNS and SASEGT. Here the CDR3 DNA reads TGTGCCAGCAGTGAGTCTAGCCGTGAGCAGTTCTTC. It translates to CASSESSREQFF.

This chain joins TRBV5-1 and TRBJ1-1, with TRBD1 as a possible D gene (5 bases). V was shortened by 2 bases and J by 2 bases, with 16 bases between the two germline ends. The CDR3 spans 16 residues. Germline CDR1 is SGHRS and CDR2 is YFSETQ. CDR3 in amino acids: CASSLETRQTNTEAFF. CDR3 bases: TGCGCCAGCAGCTTAGAAACCAGACAGACCAACACTGAAGCTTTCTTT.

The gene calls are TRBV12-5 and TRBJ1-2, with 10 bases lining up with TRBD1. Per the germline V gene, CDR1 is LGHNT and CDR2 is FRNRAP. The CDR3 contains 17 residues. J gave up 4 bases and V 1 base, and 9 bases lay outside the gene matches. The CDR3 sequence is CASGLGRQGALSYGYTF. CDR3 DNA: TGTGCTAGTGGTTTGGGCAGACAGGGGGCGCTCAGCTATGGCTACACCTTC.

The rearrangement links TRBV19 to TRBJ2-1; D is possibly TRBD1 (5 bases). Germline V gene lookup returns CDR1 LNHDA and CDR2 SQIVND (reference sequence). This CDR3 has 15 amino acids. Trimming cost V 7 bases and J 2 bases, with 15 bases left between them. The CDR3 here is CASIQDKETYNEQFF. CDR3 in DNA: TGTGCCAGTATCCAGGACAAAGAGACCTACAATGAGCAGTTCTTC.

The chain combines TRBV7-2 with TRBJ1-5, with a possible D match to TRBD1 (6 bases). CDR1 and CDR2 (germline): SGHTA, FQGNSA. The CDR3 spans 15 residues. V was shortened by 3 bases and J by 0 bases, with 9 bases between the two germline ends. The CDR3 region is CASSFTGFSNQPQHF. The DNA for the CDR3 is TGTGCCAGCAGCTTTACAGGGTTTAGCAATCAGCCCCAGCATTTT. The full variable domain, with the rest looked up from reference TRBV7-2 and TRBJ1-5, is GAGVSQSPSNKVTEKGKDVELRCDPISGHTALYWYRQSLGQGLEFLIYFQGNSAPDKSGLPSDRFSAERTGGSVSTLTIQRTQQEDSAVYLCASSFTGFSNQPQHFGDGTRLSIL.

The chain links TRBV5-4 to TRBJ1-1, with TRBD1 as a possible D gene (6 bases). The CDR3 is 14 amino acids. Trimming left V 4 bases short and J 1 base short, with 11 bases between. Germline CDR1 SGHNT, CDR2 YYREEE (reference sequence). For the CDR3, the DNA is TGTGCCAGCAGCACAGGACAGAAGAACACTGAAGCTTTCTTT. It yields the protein CASSTGQKNTEAFF.